Listed below are T cell receptor beta chains from one sample, sequenced in a study of PD-1 blockade in classical Hodgkin lymphoma. TCRdb's copy holds only in-frame clones and misses some; the assay was immunoSEQ multiplex PCR. The sample shows 11,000 to 15,000 clones, around 82% of them seen only once. The starting material was peripheral blood mononuclear cells (PBMCs), obtained at baseline. These receptors originate from a human donor with classical Hodgkin lymphoma. Each CDR3 is given with its conserved first and last residue. D genes are given only for firm matches.

D gene	V gene	J gene	CDR3 DNA	CDR3 protein
TRBD2	TRBV4-2	TRBJ2-3	TGTGCCAGCAGCCAAGGTGTAGCGGGGGGTAGCACAGATACGCAGTATTTT	CASSQGVAGGSTDTQYF
TRBD1	TRBV7-9	TRBJ1-2	TGTGCCAGCATCCCGCAGGGGGCCTTCCATGGCTACACCTTC	CASIPQGAFHGYTF
TRBD1	TRBV5-4	TRBJ2-1	TGTGCCAGCAGCTTCGGACAGGGCCACTTAAATGAGCAGTTCTTC	CASSFGQGHLNEQFF
.	TRBV7-7	TRBJ2-1	TGTGCTAGCAGCTTGGAGGGGCACGGTGAGCAGTTCTTC	CASSLEGHGEQFF
.	TRBV9	TRBJ1-2	TGTGCCAGCAGCGCGGACACCCTTGACGGCTACACCTTC	CASSADTLDGYTF
.	TRBV5-4	TRBJ1-2	TGTGCCAGCAGCTCTCCGGGACAACCCTATGGCTACACCTTC	CASSSPGQPYGYTF
TRBD1	TRBV18	TRBJ2-4	TGTGCCAGCTCACCTCAAGGGACAGCTAAAAACATTCAGTACTTC	CASSPQGTAKNIQYF
TRBD1	TRBV6-5	TRBJ1-2	TGTGCCAGCAGTTACGAGGGACAGGGGGACACTGGCTACACCTTC	CASSYEGQGDTGYTF
.	TRBV18	TRBJ1-4	TGTGCCAGCTCACCAGAACAGGGAGGTGAAAAACTGTTTTTT	CASSPEQGGEKLFF
TRBD1	TRBV5-8	TRBJ2-2	TGTGCCAGCAGCCGATCGACATGGGGACAGCATTTCACCGGGGAGCTGTTTTTT	CASSRSTWGQHFTGELFF
.	TRBV7-2	TRBJ1-5	TGTGCCAGCAGCTTAGCAAGCAGGGAGGATCAGCCCCAGCATTTT	CASSLASREDQPQHF
.	TRBV19	TRBJ1-5	TGTGCCAGTAGGCGGGCGACAGATAGCAATCAGCCCCAGCATTTT	CASRRATDSNQPQHF
TRBD2	TRBV28	TRBJ2-1	TGTGCCAGCAGTTTATTGGCTAGCGGGGGTGCTTCCACCTTCACCTACAGATCCAATGAGCAGTTCTTC	CASSLLASGGASTFTYRSNEQFF
.	TRBV13	TRBJ1-3	TGTGCCAGCAGTTTCACCGGACTGGGGGGAAACACCATATATTTT	CASSFTGLGGNTIYF
TRBD2	TRBV5-1	TRBJ2-1	TGCGCCAGCAGCTTGGCCCTAGCGGGGACCAATGAGCAGTTCTTC	CASSLALAGTNEQFF
TRBD2	TRBV27	TRBJ2-5	TGTGCCAGCAGCCAAAGAATACTAGCGGGGGGGCAAGAGACCCAGTACTTC	CASSQRILAGGQETQYF
.	TRBV7-8	TRBJ1-5	TGTGCCAGCAGCTTATCCGCTCTTTATTACGATAGCAATCAGCCCCAGCATTTT	CASSLSALYYDSNQPQHF
TRBD1	TRBV5-1	TRBJ2-5	TGCGCCAGCAGCTTCGGACAGGCAGAGACCCAGTACTTC	CASSFGQAETQYF
TRBD2	TRBV2	TRBJ2-5	TGTGCCAGCAGTGCGGGAGCGGGGGACGTCCAAGAGACCCAGTACTTC	CASSAGAGDVQETQYF
.	TRBV18	TRBJ2-5	TGTGCCAGCTCACCACCTACAGGGACGGGCGAGACCCAGTACTTC	CASSPPTGTGETQYF
.	TRBV7-2	TRBJ2-2	TGTGCCAGCAGCTTCCCTCTGAGGACCGGGGAGCTGTTTTTT	CASSFPLRTGELFF
.	TRBV7-3	TRBJ2-3	TGTGCCAGCAGCGCGGACAGAGACGCAGATACGCAGTATTTT	CASSADRDADTQYF
TRBD1	TRBV7-9	TRBJ2-5	TGTGCCAGCAGCTTAATGACGGACAGGGAGAGGGAGACCCAGTACTTC	CASSLMTDRERETQYF